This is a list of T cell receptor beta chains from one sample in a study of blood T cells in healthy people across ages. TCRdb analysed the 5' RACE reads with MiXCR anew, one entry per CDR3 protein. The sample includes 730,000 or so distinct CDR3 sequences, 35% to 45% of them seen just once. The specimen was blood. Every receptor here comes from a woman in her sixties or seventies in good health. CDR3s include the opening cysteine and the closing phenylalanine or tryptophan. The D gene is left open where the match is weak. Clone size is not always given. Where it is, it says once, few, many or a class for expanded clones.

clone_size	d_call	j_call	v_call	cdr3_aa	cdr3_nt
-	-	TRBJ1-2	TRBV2	CASRGGANYGYTF	TGTGCCAGCAGGGGGGGCGCTAACTATGGCTACACCTTC
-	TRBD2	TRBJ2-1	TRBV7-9	CASSLIEAGDYNEPFF	TGTGCCAGCAGCTTAATTGAGGCGGGGGATTACAATGAGCCGTTCTTC
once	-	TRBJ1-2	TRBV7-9	CASSSYRAGYTF	TGTGCCAGCAGCTCGTACAGGGCTGGCTACACCTTC
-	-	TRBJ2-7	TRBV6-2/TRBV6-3	CASSYGDHSYNEQYF	TGTGCCAGCAGTTACGGCGACCATTCCTACAATGAGCAGTACTTC
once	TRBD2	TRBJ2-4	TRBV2	CASSGLAGIGKNIQYF	TGTGCCAGCAGTGGACTAGCGGGTATAGGAAAAAACATTCAGTACTTC
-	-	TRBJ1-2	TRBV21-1	CASSKVRDGYTF	TGTGCCAGCAGCAAAGTAAGGGATGGCTACACCTTC
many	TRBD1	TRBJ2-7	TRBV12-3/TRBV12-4	CASSSPGTGPYEQYF	TGTGCCAGCAGTTCCCCCGGGACAGGGCCCTACGAGCAGTACTTC
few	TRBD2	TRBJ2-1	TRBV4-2	CASSQETSGDYNEQFF	TGTGCCAGCAGCCAAGAAACTAGCGGGGACTACAATGAGCAGTTCTTC
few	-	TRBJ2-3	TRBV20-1	CSARRQLATDTQYF	TGCAGTGCTAGGCGCCAGTTAGCGACAGATACGCAGTATTTT
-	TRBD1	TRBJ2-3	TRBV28	CASSLPGGSTDTQYF	TGTGCCAGCAGTTTGCCAGGGGGTAGCACAGATACGCAGTATTTT
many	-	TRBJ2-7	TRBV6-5	CASSYGQGLYEQYF	TGTGCCAGCAGTTATGGGCAGGGCCTCTACGAGCAGTACTTC
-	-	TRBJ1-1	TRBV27	CASSLFGQLNTEAFF	TGTGCCAGCAGTTTATTTGGACAGCTGAACACTGAAGCTTTCTTT
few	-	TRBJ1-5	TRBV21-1	CARTSGHQPQHF	TGTGCCAGGACCTCGGGGCATCAGCCCCAGCATTTT
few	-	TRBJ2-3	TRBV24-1	CATSDRLGVVDTQYF	TGTGCCACCAGTGACCGTTTGGGGGTGGTAGATACGCAGTATTTT
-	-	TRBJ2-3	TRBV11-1	CASSFVRGPADTQYF	TGTGCCAGCAGCTTCGTACGTGGACCCGCAGATACGCAGTATTTT
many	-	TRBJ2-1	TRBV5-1	CASSLGPANEQFF	TGCGCCAGCAGCTTGGGGCCTGCTAATGAGCAGTTCTTC
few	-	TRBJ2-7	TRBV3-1	CASGLRGQYEQYF	TGTGCCAGCGGCTTAAGAGGACAGTACGAGCAGTACTTC
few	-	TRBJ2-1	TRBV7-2	CASSLILGYNEQFF	TGTGCCAGCAGCTTAATTCTGGGGTACAATGAGCAGTTCTTC
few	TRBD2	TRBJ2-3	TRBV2	CASSARPAGVADTQYF	TGTGCCAGCTCCGCGCGGCCAGCGGGGGTTGCAGATACGCAGTATTTT
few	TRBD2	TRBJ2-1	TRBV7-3	CASSLIGDYSNEQFF	TGTGCCAGCAGCTTAATCGGGGACTACTCAAATGAGCAGTTCTTC
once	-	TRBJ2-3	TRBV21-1	CASSKVWTDGVCTDTQYF	TGTGCCAGCAGCAAAGTATGGACTGACGGGGTTTGCACAGATACGCAGTATTTT
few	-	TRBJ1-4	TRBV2	CASSGDHNEKLFF	TGTGCCAGCAGTGGCGATCATAATGAAAAACTGTTTTTT
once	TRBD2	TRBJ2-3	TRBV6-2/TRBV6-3	CASSYSREGQADTQYF	TGTGCCAGCAGTTACTCGAGGGAGGGCCAGGCAGATACGCAGTATTTT
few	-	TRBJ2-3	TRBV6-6	CASSTTRGADTQYF	TGTGCCAGCAGTACGACTAGGGGGGCAGATACGCAGTATTTT
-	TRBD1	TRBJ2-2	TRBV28	CASSLQDRETGELFF	TGTGCCAGCAGTCTACAGGACAGGGAGACCGGGGAGCTGTTTTTT
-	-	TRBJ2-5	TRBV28	CASSVAGPVETQYF	TGTGCCAGCAGTGTAGCAGGCCCCGTGGAGACCCAGTACTTC
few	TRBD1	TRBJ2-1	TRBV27	CASSFGTANEQFF	TGTGCCAGCAGTTTCGGGACAGCCAATGAGCAGTTCTTC
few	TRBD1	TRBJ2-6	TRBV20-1	CSARDGGTGGSGANVLTF	TGCAGTGCTAGAGATGGAGGGACAGGGGGCTCTGGGGCTAACGTCCTGACTTTC
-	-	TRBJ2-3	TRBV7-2	CASSPRVWGGTDTQYF	TGTGCCAGCAGCCCCCGGGTTTGGGGCGGCACAGATACGCAGTATTTT
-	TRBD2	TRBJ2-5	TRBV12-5	CASLTSGGAAETQYF	TGTGCTAGTCTGACTAGCGGGGGGGCAGCAGAGACCCAGTACTTC
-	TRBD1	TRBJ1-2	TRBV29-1	CSAGQSSGGYTF	TGCAGCGCGGGACAGTCGTCGGGTGGCTACACCTTC
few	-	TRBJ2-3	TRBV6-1	CASSSSTGGLSGGTDTQYF	TGTGCCAGCAGCTCGAGTACAGGGGGACTATCCGGAGGTACAGATACGCAGTATTTT
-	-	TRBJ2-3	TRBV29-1	CSVTGRMTDTQYF	TGCAGCGTTACAGGGAGGATGACAGATACGCAGTATTTT
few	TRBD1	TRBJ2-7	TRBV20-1	CSAGRDRYPLQYF	TGCAGTGCTGGGCGGGACAGGTACCCTCTCCAGTACTTC
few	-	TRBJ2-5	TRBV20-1	CSATTSQETQYF	TGCAGTGCTACGACTAGTCAAGAGACCCAGTACTTC
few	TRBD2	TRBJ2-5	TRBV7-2	CASSLGSGSKGETQYF	TGTGCCAGCAGCTTAGGGAGCGGGAGCAAGGGAGAGACCCAGTACTTC
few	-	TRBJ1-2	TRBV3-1	CASSPQLGNGYTF	TGTGCCAGCAGCCCTCAGCTAGGGAATGGCTACACCTTC
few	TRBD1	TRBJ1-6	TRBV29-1	CSVQEQGANSPLHF	TGCAGCGTCCAGGAACAGGGGGCGAATTCACCCCTCCACTTT
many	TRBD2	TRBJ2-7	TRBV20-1	CSARDSGLATYEQYF	TGCAGTGCTAGAGATTCGGGACTAGCAACCTACGAGCAGTACTTC
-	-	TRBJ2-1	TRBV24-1	CATSRGQNEQFF	TGTGCCACCAGCCGAGGACAGAATGAGCAGTTCTTC
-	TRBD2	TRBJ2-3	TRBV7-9	CASSQGTSQDTQYF	TGTGCCAGCAGCCAAGGGACTAGTCAAGATACGCAGTATTTT
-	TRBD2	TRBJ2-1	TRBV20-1	CSARLAGPYNKQFF	TGCAGTGCTCGACTAGCGGGGCCCTACAATAAGCAGTTCTTC
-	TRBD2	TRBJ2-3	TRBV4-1	CASSQDFLAGITDTQYF	TGCGCCAGCAGCCAAGATTTTCTAGCGGGGATCACAGATACGCAGTATTTT
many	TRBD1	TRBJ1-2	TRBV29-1	CSVAGGSDYGYTF	TGCAGCGTTGCAGGGGGGTCTGACTATGGCTACACCTTC
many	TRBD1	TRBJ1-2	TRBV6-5	CASSPSGQTYGYTF	TGTGCCAGCAGCCCATCGGGACAGACCTATGGCTACACCTTC
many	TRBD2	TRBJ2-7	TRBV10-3	CAISDYTGTSSYEQYF	TGTGCCATCAGTGATTATACCGGGACTAGTTCCTACGAGCAGTACTTC